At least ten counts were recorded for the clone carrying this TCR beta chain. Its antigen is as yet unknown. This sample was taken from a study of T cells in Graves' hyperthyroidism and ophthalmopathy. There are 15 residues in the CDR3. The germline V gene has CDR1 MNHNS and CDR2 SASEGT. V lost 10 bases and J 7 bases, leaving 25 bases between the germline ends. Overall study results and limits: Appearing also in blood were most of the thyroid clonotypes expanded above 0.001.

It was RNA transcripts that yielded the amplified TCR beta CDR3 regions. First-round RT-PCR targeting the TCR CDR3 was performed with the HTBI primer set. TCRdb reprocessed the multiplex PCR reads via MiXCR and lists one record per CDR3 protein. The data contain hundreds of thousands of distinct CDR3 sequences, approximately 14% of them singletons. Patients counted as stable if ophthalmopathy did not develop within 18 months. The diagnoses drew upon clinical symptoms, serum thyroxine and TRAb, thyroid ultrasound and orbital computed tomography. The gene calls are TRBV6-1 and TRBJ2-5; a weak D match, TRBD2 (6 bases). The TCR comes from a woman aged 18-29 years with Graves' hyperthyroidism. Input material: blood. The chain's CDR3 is CATHTADRLGWTQYF. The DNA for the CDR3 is TGTGCCACCCATACGGCCGACCGACTAGGGTGGACCCAGTACTTC.